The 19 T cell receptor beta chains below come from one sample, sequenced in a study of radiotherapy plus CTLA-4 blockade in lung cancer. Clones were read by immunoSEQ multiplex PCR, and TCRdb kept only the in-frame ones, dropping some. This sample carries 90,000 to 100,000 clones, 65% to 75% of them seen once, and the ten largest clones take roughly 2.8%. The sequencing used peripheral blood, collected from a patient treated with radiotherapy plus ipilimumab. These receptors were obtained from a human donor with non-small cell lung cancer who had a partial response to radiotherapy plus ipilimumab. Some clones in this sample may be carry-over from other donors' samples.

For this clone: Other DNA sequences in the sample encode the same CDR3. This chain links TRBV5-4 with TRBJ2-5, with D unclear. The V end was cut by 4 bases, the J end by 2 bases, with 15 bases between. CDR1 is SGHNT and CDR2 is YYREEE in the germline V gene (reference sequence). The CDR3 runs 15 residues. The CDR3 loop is CASSHELGLQETQYF. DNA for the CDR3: TGTGCCAGCAGCCACGAATTGGGCCTTCAAGAGACCCAGTACTTC.

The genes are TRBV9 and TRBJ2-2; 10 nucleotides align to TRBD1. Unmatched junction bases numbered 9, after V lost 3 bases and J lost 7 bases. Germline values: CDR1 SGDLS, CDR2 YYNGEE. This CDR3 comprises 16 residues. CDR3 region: CASSGSGTGDVGELFF. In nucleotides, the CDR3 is TGTGCCAGCAGCGGATCCGGGACAGGGGACGTCGGGGAGCTGTTTTTT.

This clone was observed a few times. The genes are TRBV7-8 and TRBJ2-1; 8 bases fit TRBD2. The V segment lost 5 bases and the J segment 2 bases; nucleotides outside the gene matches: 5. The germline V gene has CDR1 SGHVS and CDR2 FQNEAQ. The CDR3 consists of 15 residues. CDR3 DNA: TGTGCCAGCAGCCTTACGGGACTAGCCTACAATGAGCAGTTCTTC. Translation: CASSLTGLAYNEQFF.

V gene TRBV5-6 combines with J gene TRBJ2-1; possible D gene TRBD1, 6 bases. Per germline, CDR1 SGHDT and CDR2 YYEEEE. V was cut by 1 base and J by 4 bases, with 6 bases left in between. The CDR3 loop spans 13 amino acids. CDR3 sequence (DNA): TGTGCCAGCAGCTTGCAGGGGTACAATGAGCAGTTCTTC. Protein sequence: CASSLQGYNEQFF.

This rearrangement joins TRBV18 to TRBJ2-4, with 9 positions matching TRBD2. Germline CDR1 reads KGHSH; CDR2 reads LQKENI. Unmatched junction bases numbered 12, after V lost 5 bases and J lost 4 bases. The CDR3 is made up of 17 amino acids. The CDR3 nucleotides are TGTGCCAGCTCATTCGCCAGCGGGAGGATAGAAAAAAACATTCAGTACTTC. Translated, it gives CASSFASGRIEKNIQYF. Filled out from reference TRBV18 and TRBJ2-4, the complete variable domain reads NAGVMQNPRHLVRRRGQEARLRCSPMKGHSHVYWYRQLPEEGLKFMVYLQKENIIDESGMPKERFSAEFPKEGPSILRIQQVVRGDSAAYFCASSFASGRIEKNIQYFGAGTRLSVL.

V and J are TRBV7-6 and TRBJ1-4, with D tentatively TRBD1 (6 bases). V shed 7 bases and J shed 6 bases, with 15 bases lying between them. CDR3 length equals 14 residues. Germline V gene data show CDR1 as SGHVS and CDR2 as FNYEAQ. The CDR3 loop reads CASTVDRYDEKLFF. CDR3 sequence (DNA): TGTGCCAGCACAGTGGACAGATATGATGAAAAACTGTTTTTT.

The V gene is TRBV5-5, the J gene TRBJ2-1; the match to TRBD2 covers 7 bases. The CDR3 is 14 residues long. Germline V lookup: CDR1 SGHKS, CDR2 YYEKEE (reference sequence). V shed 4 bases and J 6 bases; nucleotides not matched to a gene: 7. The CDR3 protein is CASSPTSASNEQFF. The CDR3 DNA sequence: TGTGCCAGCAGCCCTACTAGCGCTAGCAATGAGCAGTTCTTC.

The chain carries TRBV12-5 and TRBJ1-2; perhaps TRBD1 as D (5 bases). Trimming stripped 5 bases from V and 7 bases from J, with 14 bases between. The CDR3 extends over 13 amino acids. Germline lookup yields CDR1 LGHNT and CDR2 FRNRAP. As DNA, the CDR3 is TGTGCTAGTGGTCCATCACTGGGGCCTGGCTACACCTTC. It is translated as CASGPSLGPGYTF.

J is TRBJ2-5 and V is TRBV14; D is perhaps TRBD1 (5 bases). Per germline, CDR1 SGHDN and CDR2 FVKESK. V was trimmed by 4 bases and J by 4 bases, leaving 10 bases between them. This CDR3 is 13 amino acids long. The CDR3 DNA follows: TGTGCCAGCAGCCCAGGGTCTGGAGAGACCCAGTACTTC. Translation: CASSPGSGETQYF.

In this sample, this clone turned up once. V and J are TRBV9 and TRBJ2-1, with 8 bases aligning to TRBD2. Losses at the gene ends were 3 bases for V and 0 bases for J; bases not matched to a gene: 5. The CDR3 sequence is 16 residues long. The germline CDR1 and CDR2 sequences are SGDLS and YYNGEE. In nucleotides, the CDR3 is TGTGCCAGCAGCGGAATACTAGCGGCCTCCTACAATGAGCAGTTCTTC. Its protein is CASSGILAASYNEQFF.

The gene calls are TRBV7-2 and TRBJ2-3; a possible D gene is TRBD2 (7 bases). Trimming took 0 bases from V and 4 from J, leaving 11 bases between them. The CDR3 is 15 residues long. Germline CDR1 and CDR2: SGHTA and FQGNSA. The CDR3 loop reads CASSLAGGAADTQYF. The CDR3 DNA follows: TGTGCCAGCAGCTTAGCTGGGGGGGCCGCAGATACGCAGTATTTT.

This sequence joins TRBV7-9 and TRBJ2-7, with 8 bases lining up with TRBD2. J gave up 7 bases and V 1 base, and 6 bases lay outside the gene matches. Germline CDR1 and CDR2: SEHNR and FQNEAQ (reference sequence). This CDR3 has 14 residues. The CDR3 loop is CASSLGLGGGEQYF. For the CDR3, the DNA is TGTGCCAGCAGCTTAGGACTAGGCGGGGGGGAGCAGTACTTC.

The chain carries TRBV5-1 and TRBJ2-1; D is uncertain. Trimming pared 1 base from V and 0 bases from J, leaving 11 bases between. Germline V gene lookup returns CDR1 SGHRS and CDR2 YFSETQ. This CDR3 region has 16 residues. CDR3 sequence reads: CASSLLPPSSYNEQFF. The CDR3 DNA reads TGCGCCAGCAGCTTGTTGCCCCCGAGCTCCTACAATGAGCAGTTCTTC.

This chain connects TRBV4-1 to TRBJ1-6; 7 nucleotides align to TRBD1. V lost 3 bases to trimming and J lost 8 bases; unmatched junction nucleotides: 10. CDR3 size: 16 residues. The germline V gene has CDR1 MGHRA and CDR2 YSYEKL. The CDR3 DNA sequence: TGCGCCAGCAGCCAGCTGGCGGGACAGTCAGATTCACCCCTCCACTTT. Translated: CASSQLAGQSDSPLHF.

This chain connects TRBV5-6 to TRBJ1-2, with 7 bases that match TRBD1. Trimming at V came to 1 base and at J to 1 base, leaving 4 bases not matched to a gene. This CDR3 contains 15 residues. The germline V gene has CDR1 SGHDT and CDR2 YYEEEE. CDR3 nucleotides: TGTGCCAGCAGCTTGCTTGACAGGGATAACTATGGCTACACCTTC. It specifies CASSLLDRDNYGYTF.

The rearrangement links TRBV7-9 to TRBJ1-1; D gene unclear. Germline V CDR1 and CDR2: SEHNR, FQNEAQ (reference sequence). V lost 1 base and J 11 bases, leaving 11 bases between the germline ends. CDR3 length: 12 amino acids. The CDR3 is CASSLEEGLAFF. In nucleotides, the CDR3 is TGTGCCAGCAGCTTAGAGGAGGGCTTGGCTTTCTTT.

The CDR3 sequence is CATSRDHSSRGDTQYF. The CDR3 DNA is TGTGCCACCAGCAGAGACCACTCTTCCAGGGGAGATACGCAGTATTTT. The chain joins TRBV15 to TRBJ2-3, with D possibly TRBD1 on 6 matching bases. The CDR3 extends over 16 amino acids. V lost 0 bases and J 5 bases, leaving 15 bases between the germline ends. Per germline, CDR1 LNHNV and CDR2 YYDKDF (reference sequence).

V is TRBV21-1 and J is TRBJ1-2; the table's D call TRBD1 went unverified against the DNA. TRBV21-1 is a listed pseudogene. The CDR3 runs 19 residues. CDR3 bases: TGTGCCAGCAGCAAATTACGGAGAGATGACAGGCGGAAGTGCTATGGCTACACCTTC. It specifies CASSKLRRDDRRKCYGYTF.

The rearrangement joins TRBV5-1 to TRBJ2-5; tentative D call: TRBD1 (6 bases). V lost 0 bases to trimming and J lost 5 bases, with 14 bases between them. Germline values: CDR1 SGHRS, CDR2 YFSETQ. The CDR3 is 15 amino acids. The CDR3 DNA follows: TGCGCCAGCAGCTTGGCCCCCCTAAGGGGGGAGACCCAGTACTTC. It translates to CASSLAPLRGETQYF.